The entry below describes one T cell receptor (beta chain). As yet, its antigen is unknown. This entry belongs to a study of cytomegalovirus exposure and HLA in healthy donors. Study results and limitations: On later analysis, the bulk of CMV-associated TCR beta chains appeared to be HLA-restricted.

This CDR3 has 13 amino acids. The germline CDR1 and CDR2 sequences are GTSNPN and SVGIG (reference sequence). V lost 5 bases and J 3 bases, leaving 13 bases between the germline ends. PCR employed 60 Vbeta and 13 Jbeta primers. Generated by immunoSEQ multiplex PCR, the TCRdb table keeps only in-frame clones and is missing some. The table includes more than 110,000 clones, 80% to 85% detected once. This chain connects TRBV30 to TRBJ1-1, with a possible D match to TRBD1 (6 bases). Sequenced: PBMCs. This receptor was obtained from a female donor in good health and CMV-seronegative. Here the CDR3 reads CAWRAGQHTEAFF. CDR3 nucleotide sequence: TGTGCCTGGCGTGCCGGACAGCACACTGAAGCTTTCTTT. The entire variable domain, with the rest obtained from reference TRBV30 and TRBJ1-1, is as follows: SQTIHQWPATLVQPVGSPLSLECTVEGTSNPNLYWYRQAAGRGLQLLFYSVGIGQISSEVPQNLSASRPQDRQFILSSKKLLLSDSGFYLCAWRAGQHTEAFFGQGTRLTVV.